The rows below give T cell receptor beta chains drawn from one sample of a study of OX40 agonist ivuxolimab in advanced cancers. Libraries were prepared by immunoSEQ multiplex PCR; TCRdb keeps only in-frame clonotypes and omits some of them. The sample includes some 68,000 clones, about 88% seen only once; the top ten take 0.85% to 1.4%. Here the sequenced sample was CD4+ or CD8+ T cells sorted from blood, taken in a trial of the OX40 agonist ivuxolimab. These receptors were taken from an adult with an advanced solid tumor such as melanoma, head and neck, liver or kidney cancer. Both conserved end residues are part of each CDR3. The order of the fields is D gene, J gene, V gene, clone size, CDR3 protein, CDR3 DNA. A D gene is named only where the DNA matches it firmly. Only part of the rows carry a size: once, few, many, or a class if the clone is expanded.

D: TRBD1; J: TRBJ2-5; V: TRBV7-3; size: -; CDR3: CASSPSGGETQYF; DNA: TGTGCCAGCAGCCCCTCAGGGGGAGAGACCCAGTACTTC
D: -; J: TRBJ1-5; V: TRBV20-1; size: -; CDR3: CSASGDQPQHF; DNA: TGCAGTGCTAGTGGGGATCAGCCCCAGCATTTT
D: -; J: TRBJ2-3; V: TRBV4-3; size: -; CDR3: CASSQDRLVTDTQYF; DNA: TGCGCCAGCAGCCAAGATAGGCTAGTTACAGATACGCAGTATTTT
D: TRBD2; J: TRBJ2-1; V: TRBV28; size: -; CDR3: CASSLASGRGEQFF; DNA: TGTGCCAGCAGTTTAGCTAGCGGGAGGGGTGAGCAGTTCTTC
D: -; J: TRBJ2-7; V: TRBV18; size: -; CDR3: CASSPRPWAYEQYF; DNA: TGTGCCAGCTCACCACGGCCATGGGCGTACGAGCAGTACTTC
D: TRBD2; J: TRBJ2-7; V: TRBV7-8; size: -; CDR3: CASSLGGGALYEQYF; DNA: TGTGCCAGCAGCTTAGGGGGAGGGGCCCTTTACGAGCAGTACTTC
D: -; J: TRBJ2-2; V: TRBV7-3; size: -; CDR3: CASSSKGDTGELFF; DNA: TGTGCCAGCAGCTCTAAGGGGGATACCGGGGAGCTGTTTTTT
D: TRBD2; J: TRBJ2-1; V: TRBV5-4; size: -; CDR3: CASSPAGGFDNEQFF; DNA: TGTGCCAGCAGCCCGGCGGGGGGCTTCGACAATGAGCAGTTCTTC
D: TRBD2; J: TRBJ2-5; V: TRBV19; size: -; CDR3: CASSISGGPMETQYF; DNA: TGTGCCAGTAGTATATCGGGAGGGCCTATGGAGACCCAGTACTTC
D: -; J: TRBJ2-1; V: TRBV13; size: -; CDR3: CASSLEKLWSEQFF; DNA: TGTGCCAGCAGCTTAGAAAAGTTGTGGAGTGAGCAGTTCTTC
D: -; J: TRBJ2-1; V: TRBV7-2; size: -; CDR3: CASSYGTYNEQFF; DNA: TGTGCCAGCAGTTACGGGACCTACAATGAGCAGTTCTTC
D: -; J: TRBJ1-2; V: TRBV19; size: -; CDR3: CASQLPDSHGYTF; DNA: TGTGCCAGTCAGCTTCCGGACAGCCATGGCTACACCTTC
D: TRBD2; J: TRBJ2-3; V: TRBV11-2; size: -; CDR3: CASRGTSVTGSDTQYF; DNA: TGTGCCAGCAGAGGGACTAGCGTTACAGGGTCAGATACGCAGTATTTT
D: -; J: TRBJ2-1; V: TRBV19; size: -; CDR3: CASTERGRGSGNEQFF; DNA: TGTGCCAGTACCGAGCGGGGTAGGGGGTCTGGCAATGAGCAGTTCTTC
D: -; J: TRBJ1-1; V: TRBV6-5; size: -; CDR3: CASSRQNTEAFF; DNA: TGTGCCAGCAGCCGGCAGAACACTGAAGCTTTCTTT
D: TRBD2; J: TRBJ2-7; V: TRBV7-3; size: -; CDR3: CASIAFLSGRYEQYF; DNA: TGTGCCAGCATCGCTTTTCTTAGCGGGAGATACGAGCAGTACTTC
D: -; J: TRBJ1-2; V: TRBV7-7; size: -; CDR3: CASSPLLQGGYTF; DNA: TGTGCTAGCAGCCCCCTTTTACAGGGTGGCTACACCTTC
D: TRBD2; J: TRBJ2-7; V: TRBV7-2; size: -; CDR3: CASSQLAGVETEQYF; DNA: TGTGCCAGCAGCCAACTAGCGGGAGTTGAGACCGAGCAGTACTTC
D: TRBD1; J: TRBJ2-5; V: TRBV7-9; size: -; CDR3: CASSLAQGVETQYF; DNA: TGTGCCAGCAGCTTAGCTCAGGGGGTTGAGACCCAGTACTTC
D: TRBD1; J: TRBJ1-1; V: TRBV27; size: few; CDR3: CASRGTANTEAFF; DNA: TGTGCCAGCAGAGGGACAGCGAACACTGAAGCTTTCTTT
D: -; J: TRBJ2-3; V: TRBV5-1; size: -; CDR3: CASSPLATGHTDTQYF; DNA: TGCGCCAGCAGCCCTCTAGCTACTGGGCACACAGATACGCAGTATTTT
D: -; J: TRBJ2-6; V: TRBV9; size: -; CDR3: CASSVYPGANVLTF; DNA: TGTGCCAGCAGCGTTTACCCCGGGGCCAACGTCCTGACTTTC
D: -; J: TRBJ2-5; V: TRBV27; size: once; CDR3: CASSLTWQQETQYF; DNA: TGTGCCAGCAGTTTAACATGGCAGCAAGAGACCCAGTACTTC
D: TRBD2; J: TRBJ2-5; V: TRBV28; size: once; CDR3: CASSLRFKRESRQETQYF; DNA: TGTGCCAGCAGTTTAAGGTTCAAGCGGGAGTCGCGGCAAGAGACCCAGTACTTC
D: -; J: TRBJ1-1; V: TRBV5-1; size: few; CDR3: CASNRDINTEAFF; DNA: TGCGCCAGCAATCGGGACATCAACACTGAAGCTTTCTTT
D: TRBD1; J: TRBJ2-2; V: TRBV7-3; size: -; CDR3: CASSIDRATGELFF; DNA: TGTGCCAGCAGCATCGACAGGGCCACCGGGGAGCTGTTTTTT
D: -; J: TRBJ1-1; V: TRBV5-1; size: -; CDR3: CASSSGTTNTEAFF; DNA: TGCGCCAGCAGCTCCGGGACAACGAACACTGAAGCTTTCTTT
D: TRBD1; J: TRBJ1-6; V: TRBV30; size: -; CDR3: CACEPGQNSPLHF; DNA: TGTGCCTGTGAACCGGGACAGAATTCACCCCTCCACTTT
D: TRBD1; J: TRBJ2-5; V: TRBV7-3; size: -; CDR3: CASSRTGVQETQYF; DNA: TGTGCCAGCAGCCGAACAGGGGTTCAAGAGACCCAGTACTTC
D: TRBD1; J: TRBJ2-1; V: TRBV14; size: once; CDR3: CASSPTGYTYNEQFF; DNA: TGTGCCAGCAGCCCGACAGGGTATACGTACAATGAGCAGTTCTTC
D: -; J: TRBJ2-3; V: TRBV7-2; size: -; CDR3: CASSINQDTQYF; DNA: TGTGCCAGCAGCATTAACCAAGATACGCAGTATTTT
D: TRBD1; J: TRBJ1-2; V: TRBV7-2; size: -; CDR3: CASSLDRENYGYTF; DNA: TGTGCCAGCAGTTTAGACAGGGAGAACTATGGCTACACCTTC
D: -; J: TRBJ1-2; V: TRBV30; size: -; CDR3: CAWSPRDLGYTF; DNA: TGTGCCTGGAGTCCTAGGGACCTCGGCTACACCTTC
D: -; J: TRBJ2-6; V: TRBV10-1; size: -; CDR3: CASSENDRSKANVLTF; DNA: TGCGCCAGCAGTGAAAACGACAGGTCTAAGGCCAACGTCCTGACTTTC
D: TRBD1; J: TRBJ1-1; V: TRBV5-1; size: -; CDR3: CASSADTGENTEAFF; DNA: TGCGCCAGCAGCGCCGACACAGGGGAGAACACTGAAGCTTTCTTT
D: -; J: TRBJ2-1; V: TRBV7-9; size: -; CDR3: CASSTGTGRGNEQFF; DNA: TGTGCCAGCAGCACCGGCACAGGGAGGGGCAATGAGCAGTTCTTC
D: TRBD1; J: TRBJ2-6; V: TRBV18; size: -; CDR3: CASSLRQGYRSGANVLTF; DNA: TGTGCCAGCTCACTAAGACAGGGATATCGATCTGGGGCCAACGTCCTGACTTTC
D: -; J: TRBJ2-7; V: TRBV29-1; size: -; CDR3: CSVAGLTYEQYF; DNA: TGCAGCGTTGCTGGCCTTACCTACGAGCAGTACTTC
D: -; J: TRBJ1-1; V: TRBV6-6; size: -; CDR3: CASSYLTLNTEAFF; DNA: TGTGCCAGCAGTTACCTCACCTTGAACACTGAAGCTTTCTTT
D: -; J: TRBJ2-6; V: TRBV4-2; size: -; CDR3: CASSQDPGTGANVLTF; DNA: TGTGCCAGCAGCCAAGATCCAGGGACTGGGGCCAACGTCCTGACTTTC
D: -; J: TRBJ1-5; V: TRBV7-9; size: -; CDR3: CASSRQDINQPQHF; DNA: TGTGCCAGCAGCCGACAGGATATCAATCAGCCCCAGCATTTT
D: TRBD1; J: TRBJ2-7; V: TRBV11-3; size: -; CDR3: CASSLRSGQGYEQYF; DNA: TGTGCCAGCAGCCTACGGTCGGGACAGGGATACGAGCAGTACTTC
D: -; J: TRBJ1-1; V: TRBV6-5; size: -; CDR3: CASSYSRTEAFF; DNA: TGTGCCAGCAGTTACTCGAGGACTGAAGCTTTCTTT
D: -; J: TRBJ2-3; V: TRBV5-4; size: -; CDR3: CASSLAATGDTQYF; DNA: TGTGCCAGCAGCTTGGCGGCCACCGGAGATACGCAGTATTTT
D: -; J: TRBJ1-1; V: TRBV6-5; size: -; CDR3: CASSYSRPWNTEAFF; DNA: TGTGCCAGCAGTTACTCGAGACCGTGGAACACTGAAGCTTTCTTT
D: TRBD1; J: TRBJ2-7; V: TRBV7-9; size: -; CDR3: CASSSKWPGTGNYEQYF; DNA: TGTGCCAGCAGCTCAAAGTGGCCCGGGACAGGGAACTACGAGCAGTACTTC
D: TRBD1; J: TRBJ1-5; V: TRBV10-3; size: -; CDR3: CAIRQQGADQPQHF; DNA: TGTGCCATCAGGCAACAGGGGGCTGATCAGCCCCAGCATTTT
D: TRBD1; J: TRBJ1-2; V: TRBV18; size: -; CDR3: CASSPDRGDGYTF; DNA: TGTGCCAGCTCACCAGACAGGGGAGATGGCTACACCTTC
D: -; J: TRBJ2-5; V: TRBV6-1; size: few; CDR3: CASSERRETQYF; DNA: TGTGCCAGCAGTGAGAGGAGGGAGACCCAGTACTTC
D: -; J: TRBJ1-2; V: TRBV18; size: -; CDR3: CASSPPSPIYGYTF; DNA: TGTGCCAGCTCACCACCGAGTCCGATTTATGGCTACACCTTC
D: -; J: TRBJ1-4; V: TRBV4-3; size: few; CDR3: CASSQDRRDQEKLFF; DNA: TGCGCCAGCAGCCAAGATCGGAGGGATCAAGAAAAACTGTTTTTT